Listed below are T cell receptor beta chains from one sample, sequenced in a study of blood T cell repertoires in COVID-19. Libraries were prepared by immunoSEQ multiplex PCR; TCRdb keeps only in-frame clonotypes and omits some of them. The sample includes approximately 100,000 clones, about 91% of them seen just once. Sequenced: peripheral blood. These receptors were obtained from a human donor in a cohort sampled during active COVID-19. Each CDR3 is given with its conserved first and last residue. The D gene is left open where the match is weak. For some rows the clone size is stated as once, few or many, or as a class when expanded; others skip it.

>TRBV15|NA|TRBJ1-6|NA
CATTPDRNNSPLHF
TGTGCCACCACCCCGGACAGAAATAATTCACCCCTCCACTTT
>TRBV7-9|NA|TRBJ1-1|TRBD1
CASSLGTDEAFF
TGTGCCAGCAGTTTAGGGACAGATGAAGCTTTCTTT
>TRBV28|NA|TRBJ1-2|TRBD1
CATTTGTYGYTF
TGTGCCACTACGACAGGGACCTATGGCTACACCTTC
>TRBV29-1|NA|TRBJ2-7|TRBD1
CSVGGTGTYEQYF
TGCAGCGTTGGCGGGACAGGAACATACGAGCAGTACTTC
>TRBV7-2|NA|TRBJ2-4|TRBD1
CASSRGQGGMRINIQYF
TGTGCCAGCAGCCGCGGACAGGGGGGGATGAGGATAAACATTCAGTACTTC
>TRBV30|NA|TRBJ1-1|NA
CAWFDSLVSMNTEAFF
TGTGCCTGGTTCGACAGTTTAGTTTCTATGAACACTGAAGCTTTCTTT
>TRBV10-3|few|TRBJ1-2|TRBD1
CATTGTGDYGYTF
TGTGCCACCACCGGGACAGGGGACTATGGCTACACCTTC
>TRBV19|NA|TRBJ2-1|TRBD2
CASVGLAGGFANEQFF
TGTGCCAGTGTTGGGCTGGCGGGAGGATTCGCGAATGAGCAGTTCTTC
>TRBV21-1|few|TRBJ1-5|NA
CASKGGSPNQPQHF
TGTGCCAGCAAGGGAGGGTCCCCCAATCAGCCCCAGCATTTT
>TRBV28|NA|TRBJ1-1|NA
CASSQPGTTVEAFF
TGTGCCAGCAGTCAACCCGGGACAACAGTTGAAGCTTTCTTT
>TRBV18|NA|TRBJ2-1|TRBD1
CASSPPGQGLGNEQFF
TGTGCCAGCTCACCACCGGGACAGGGGCTGGGAAATGAGCAGTTCTTC
>TRBV30|NA|TRBJ2-7|TRBD2
CAWSVGLAGYEQYF
TGTGCCTGGAGTGTTGGACTAGCGGGCTACGAGCAGTACTTC
>TRBV19|NA|TRBJ1-1|NA
CASSINGADTEAFF
TGTGCCAGTAGTATTAATGGGGCGGACACTGAAGCTTTCTTT
>TRBV9|few|TRBJ1-5|TRBD1
CASNTQGALNQPQHF
TGTGCCAGCAACACCCAGGGGGCCCTAAATCAGCCCCAGCATTTT
>TRBV6-4|NA|TRBJ2-3|TRBD2
CASSDWTSGSTDTQYF
TGTGCCAGCAGTGACTGGACTAGCGGGAGCACAGATACGCAGTATTTT
>TRBV18|NA|TRBJ2-7|TRBD1
CASSQTGTGVNYEQYF
TGTGCCAGCTCACAAACCGGGACAGGAGTTAACTACGAGCAGTACTTC
>TRBV5-6|NA|TRBJ2-7|TRBD1
CASSSQGAGEYGQYF
TGTGCCAGCAGTTCACAGGGGGCGGGCGAGTACGGGCAGTACTTC
>TRBV9|NA|TRBJ2-5|TRBD2
CASSVGLAGGPETQYF
TGTGCCAGCAGCGTCGGACTAGCGGGGGGGCCAGAGACCCAGTACTTC
>TRBV4-3|NA|TRBJ2-1|TRBD2
CASSQEATSGRNEQFF
TGCGCCAGCAGCCAAGAGGCGACTAGCGGGAGGAATGAGCAGTTCTTC
>TRBV27|NA|TRBJ1-6|NA
CASSPFPLNSPLHF
TGTGCCAGCAGTCCCTTCCCTCTGAATTCACCCCTCCACTTT
>TRBV4-2|NA|TRBJ1-5|NA
CASSQVRGGGNNQPQHF
TGTGCCAGCAGCCAAGTAAGGGGGGGAGGGAACAATCAGCCCCAGCATTTT
>TRBV6-5|NA|TRBJ1-2|NA
CALYREGYGYTF
TGTGCCCTCTATCGGGAAGGCTATGGCTACACCTTC
>TRBV30|once|TRBJ2-5|NA
CAWSTGTLQETQYF
TGTGCCTGGAGTACGGGGACACTACAGGAGACCCAGTACTTC
>TRBV11-2|NA|TRBJ2-3|TRBD2
CASSKIAGGGSTDTQYF
TGTGCCAGCAGCAAAATAGCGGGAGGGGGGAGCACAGATACGCAGTATTTT
>TRBV7-9|NA|TRBJ1-1|TRBD1
CASSWGTGRANTEAFF
TGTGCCAGCAGCTGGGGGACAGGGAGGGCGAACACTGAAGCTTTCTTT
>TRBV12-3/TRBV12-4|NA|TRBJ2-1|NA
CASSPRIGEQFF
TGTGCCAGCAGTCCACGGATCGGGGAGCAGTTCTTC
>TRBV13|NA|TRBJ2-2|TRBD2
CASSGRPGLAGGRLNTGELFF
TGTGCCAGCAGCGGTCGACCCGGACTAGCGGGGGGAAGACTAAACACCGGGGAGCTGTTTTTT
>TRBV7-6|NA|TRBJ2-3|NA
CASSTLGGETQYF
TGTGCCAGCAGCACACTCGGGGGAGAGACGCAGTATTTT
>TRBV19|NA|TRBJ2-1|NA
CASSIEGDYNEQFF
TGTGCCAGTAGTATAGAAGGGGACTACAATGAGCAGTTCTTC
>TRBV30|NA|TRBJ1-1|NA
CAWSFQGDTEAFF
TGTGCCTGGAGTTTCCAGGGTGACACTGAAGCTTTCTTT
>TRBV5-6|few|TRBJ1-1|NA
CASSIGGTEAFF
TGTGCCAGCAGCATAGGGGGCACTGAAGCTTTCTTT
>TRBV7-9|NA|TRBJ2-7|NA
CASTHFTSPSYAYEQYF
TGTGCCAGCACCCATTTTACTAGCCCTAGTTACGCCTACGAGCAGTACTTC
>TRBV4-1|NA|TRBJ1-2|NA
CASSQPSSGFSDGYTF
TGCGCCAGCAGCCAACCCTCGTCGGGGTTCAGTGATGGCTACACCTTC
>TRBV18|NA|TRBJ1-2|NA
CASSPGPRYGYTF
TGTGCCAGCTCACCAGGGCCCAGGTATGGCTACACCTTC
>TRBV11-3|once|TRBJ2-5|NA
CASSLSSGAWGPRPETQYF
TGTGCCAGCAGCTTAAGTAGTGGTGCGTGGGGGCCGCGGCCAGAGACCCAGTACTTC
>TRBV4-1|NA|TRBJ1-1|TRBD1
CASSPRTSTGATEAFF
TGCGCCAGCAGCCCCCGTACCTCGACAGGGGCCACTGAAGCTTTCTTT
>TRBV28|NA|TRBJ1-2|NA
CASSPGYGYTF
TGTGCCAGCAGTCCCGGTTATGGCTACACCTTC
>TRBV7-6|NA|TRBJ2-3|TRBD2
CASSLNSGGAGDTQYF
TGTGCCAGCAGCTTAAATAGCGGGGGGGCTGGAGATACGCAGTATTTT
>TRBV11-3|NA|TRBJ2-1|NA
CASSLEGRGHNEQFF
TGTGCCAGCAGCTTAGAGGGGCGGGGACACAATGAGCAGTTCTTC
>TRBV30|few|TRBJ2-7|NA
CALRGWRPNTYEQYF
TGTGCCTTGAGAGGGTGGAGGCCTAATACCTACGAGCAGTACTTC
>TRBV2|NA|TRBJ1-4|NA
CASRVLDRSNEKLFF
TGTGCCAGCAGAGTCCTCGACAGATCTAATGAAAAACTGTTTTTT
>TRBV18|NA|TRBJ2-1|TRBD1
CASSLGQGADEQFF
TGTGCCAGCTCACTTGGACAGGGGGCAGATGAGCAGTTCTTC